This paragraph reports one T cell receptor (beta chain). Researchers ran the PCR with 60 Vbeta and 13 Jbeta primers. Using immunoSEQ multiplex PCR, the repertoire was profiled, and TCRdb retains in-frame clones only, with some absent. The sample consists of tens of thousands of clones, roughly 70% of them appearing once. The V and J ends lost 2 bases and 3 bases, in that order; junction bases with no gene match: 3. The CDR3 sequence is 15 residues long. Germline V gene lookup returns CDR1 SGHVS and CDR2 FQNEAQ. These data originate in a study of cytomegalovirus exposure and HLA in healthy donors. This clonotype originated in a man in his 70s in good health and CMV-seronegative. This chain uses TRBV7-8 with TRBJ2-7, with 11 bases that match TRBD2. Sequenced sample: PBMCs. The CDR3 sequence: CASSLIAGGHYEQYF. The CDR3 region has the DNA TGTGCCAGCAGCTTAATAGCGGGGGGGCACTACGAGCAGTACTTC.